The present entry profiles one T cell receptor (beta chain) with its context. Antigen unknown. The sample belongs to a study of T-cell memory formation after mild COVID-19. Study context: Largely donor-specific sequence clusters came from a couple of donors. Findings and limits, study-wide: Some clones that responded were present in memory (sampled pre-infection), which suggests cross-reactive memory joined. Contracting CD4+ clones sat mainly in CM and EM; CD8+ in EMRA.

MiXCR, run by TCRdb on the 5' RACE reads, gives a single entry per CDR3 protein. The data contain approximately 560,000 distinct CDR3 sequences, 17% of them singletons. V lost 7 bases to trimming and J lost 1 base, with 19 bases between them. Per germline, CDR1 LNHDA and CDR2 SQIVND (reference sequence). CDR3 length: 16 amino acids. This chain connects TRBV19 to TRBJ1-1; no firm D call. Material: PBMCs or a T cell subset sorted from them (not recorded which). The sequence came from an adult woman who had mild COVID-19 (a few samples of this study predate the infection). Cell type and time point are not known. The CDR3 sequence is CASIPRKNPRNTEAFF. The DNA for the CDR3 is TGTGCCAGTATTCCCAGAAAGAACCCGAGGAACACTGAAGCTTTCTTT.